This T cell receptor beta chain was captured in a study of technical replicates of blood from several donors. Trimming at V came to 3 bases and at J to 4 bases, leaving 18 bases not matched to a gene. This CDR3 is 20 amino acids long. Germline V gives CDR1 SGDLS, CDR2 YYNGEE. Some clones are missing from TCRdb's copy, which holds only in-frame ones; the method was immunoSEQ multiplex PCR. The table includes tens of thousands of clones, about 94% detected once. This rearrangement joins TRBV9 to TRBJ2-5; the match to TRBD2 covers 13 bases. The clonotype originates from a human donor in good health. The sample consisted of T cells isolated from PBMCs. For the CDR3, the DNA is TGTGCCAGCAGCGCCCGGGGGGAACTAGCGGGGGGGCCACGTGGAGAGACCCAGTACTTC. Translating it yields CASSARGELAGGPRGETQYF.